A selection of T cell receptor beta chains follows, all from one sample in a study of T cell repertoires in cytomegalovirus infection. TCRdb reprocessed the reads via MiXCR and lists one record per CDR3 protein. The table has roughly 300,000 distinct CDR3 sequences, about a quarter seen once. The sample comprised PBMCs. All receptors come from a human donor in good health (CMV status not recorded). Some clones in this sample may be carry-over from other donors' samples. Each CDR3 is given with its conserved first and last residue. A D gene is named only where the DNA matches it firmly. Some rows have no size entry. The others give once, few or many, or a class for an expanded clone.

j_call d_call cdr3_length clone_size v_call cdr3_aa cdr3_nt
TRBJ2-1 . 15 few TRBV19 CASSLRGVAGNEQFF TGTGCCAGTAGTCTCCGTGGGGTAGCCGGCAATGAGCAGTTCTTC
TRBJ2-5 . 14 . TRBV19 CASSVSGPQETQYF TGTGCCAGTTCGGTCTCCGGGCCCCAGGAGACCCAGTACTTC
TRBJ1-1 . 13 . TRBV12-3/TRBV12-4 CATSPRRGTEAFF TGTGCCACCTCTCCCAGGCGTGGCACTGAAGCTTTCTTT
TRBJ2-4 TRBD1 16 . TRBV7-2 CASSSTPDRAQNIQYF TGTGCCAGCAGCTCAACTCCAGACAGGGCCCAAAACATTCAGTACTTC
TRBJ1-1 . 14 few TRBV12-3/TRBV12-4 CASSFRGGNTEAFF TGTGCCAGCAGTTTTCGGGGAGGGAACACTGAAGCTTTCTTT
TRBJ1-1 . 14 few TRBV28 CASSLARGDTEAFF TGTGCCAGCAGTTTAGCCCGGGGGGACACTGAAGCTTTCTTT
TRBJ2-2 . 15 . TRBV19 CASTAWEHLTGELFF TGTGCCAGTACCGCCTGGGAGCACCTCACCGGGGAGCTGTTTTTT
TRBJ1-2 . 13 many TRBV7-2 CASSLISYYGYTF TGTGCCAGCAGCTTAATCTCTTACTATGGCTACACCTTC
TRBJ2-7 TRBD2 15 few TRBV11-2 CASSSRTSGDYEQYF TGTGCCAGCAGCTCTAGGACTAGCGGGGACTACGAGCAGTACTTC
TRBJ2-1 . 14 . TRBV20-1 CSARVQQGLNEQFF TGCAGTGCTAGAGTGCAACAGGGTTTAAACGAGCAGTTCTTC
TRBJ1-1 TRBD1 13 . TRBV10-3 CAISGTGPTEAFF TGTGCCATCAGTGGGACAGGCCCCACTGAAGCTTTCTTT
TRBJ1-1 . 13 . TRBV18 CASSRHENTEAFF TGTGCCAGCTCACGACACGAGAACACTGAAGCTTTCTTT
TRBJ2-7 TRBD1 14 many TRBV29-1 CSALTGTSRGEQYF TGCAGCGCGCTGACAGGGACCTCTCGGGGCGAGCAGTACTTC
TRBJ1-2 . 14 many TRBV7-2 CASSPTGAIYGYTF TGTGCCAGCAGCCCCACCGGGGCAATCTATGGCTACACCTTC